A selection of T cell receptor beta chains follows, all from one sample in a study of blood T cells in healthy people across ages. Using its own MiXCR run on the 5' RACE reads, TCRdb lists one record per CDR3 protein. The sample carries about 1.6 million distinct CDR3 sequences, almost 35% recorded once. The sequencing input was blood. The source is a woman aged 25 to 39 in good health. Both conserved end residues are part of each CDR3. D genes are given only for firm matches. Clone sizes are given selectively: once, few, many, or a class where the clone is expanded.

d_gene	v_gene	j_gene	abundance	CDR3aa	CDR3nt
TRBD1	TRBV10-3	TRBJ1-5	-	CAISESEQGFNQPQHF	TGTGCCATCAGTGAGTCGGAACAGGGGTTCAATCAGCCCCAGCATTTT
-	TRBV27	TRBJ2-7	-	CASSPVPAGDNYEQYF	TGTGCCAGCAGTCCTGTGCCGGCGGGGGACAACTACGAGCAGTACTTC
-	TRBV5-1	TRBJ2-7	few	CASSLGTPTYEQYF	TGCGCCAGCAGCCTAGGGACACCGACCTACGAGCAGTACTTC
-	TRBV10-1	TRBJ2-5	few	CASSEDRLGTQYF	TGCGCCAGCAGTGAAGACCGGTTGGGGACCCAGTACTTC
-	TRBV7-9	TRBJ2-1	-	CASSLIGTEQFF	TGTGCCAGCAGCTTAATCGGGACAGAGCAGTTCTTC
TRBD1	TRBV9	TRBJ1-2	-	CASSGQKQGSADYTF	TGTGCCAGCAGCGGACAGAAACAGGGGTCCGCGGACTACACCTTC
-	TRBV2	TRBJ1-1	once	CASSGKQRNTEAFF	TGTGCCAGCAGCGGCAAGCAGAGGAACACTGAAGCTTTCTTT
TRBD2	TRBV7-2	TRBJ2-3	few	CASSLVAGGLDTQYF	TGTGCCAGCAGCTTAGTAGCGGGGGGCTTAGATACGCAGTATTTT
-	TRBV7-9	TRBJ1-6	-	CASSLARGSPLHF	TGTGCCAGCAGCTTAGCTAGGGGCTCACCCCTCCACTTT
-	TRBV3-1	TRBJ2-3	-	CASSQRASGTDTQYF	TGTGCCAGCAGCCAAAGAGCCTCTGGCACAGATACGCAGTATTTT
TRBD1	TRBV28	TRBJ2-5	-	CASSLSRLGQGWETQYF	TGTGCCAGCAGTTTATCCCGCCTGGGACAGGGTTGGGAGACCCAGTACTTC
-	TRBV7-8	TRBJ2-6	-	CASSIYQIGRSGANVLTF	TGTGCCAGCAGCATCTACCAGATTGGTCGCTCTGGGGCCAACGTCCTGACTTTC
-	TRBV4-2	TRBJ2-6	many	CASSQEAGAGANVLTF	TGTGCCAGCAGCCAAGAAGCAGGGGCCGGGGCCAACGTCCTGACTTTC
-	TRBV9	TRBJ2-7	-	CASSVTDFGYEQYF	TGTGCCAGCAGCGTAACAGATTTTGGCTACGAGCAGTACTTC
TRBD2	TRBV20-1	TRBJ2-7	-	CSARDRRLAGLPEQYF	TGCAGTGCTAGGGACCGACGACTAGCGGGTCTCCCCGAGCAGTACTTC
-	TRBV9	TRBJ2-1	-	CASSKVRGALDEQFF	TGTGCCAGCAGCAAGGTGAGGGGGGCCCTGGATGAGCAGTTCTTC
-	TRBV5-4	TRBJ1-2	-	CASIPGGGGLEGCTF	TGTGCCAGCATCCCCGGAGGAGGAGGGTTAGAAGGCTGCACCTTC
TRBD2	TRBV12-3/TRBV12-4	TRBJ2-1	few	CASSLGGRDHNEQFF	TGTGCCAGCAGTTTGGGCGGGAGAGACCACAATGAGCAGTTCTTC
-	TRBV20-1	TRBJ2-3	-	CSGPSENTDTQYF	TGCAGTGGGCCTAGCGAGAACACAGATACGCAGTATTTT
-	TRBV10-2	TRBJ2-7	few	CASSESLPYEQYF	TGCGCCAGCAGTGAGTCTCTGCCCTACGAGCAGTACTTC
-	TRBV15	TRBJ2-7	-	CATSREVGGEQYF	TGTGCCACCAGCAGAGAAGTTGGAGGCGAGCAGTACTTC
-	TRBV4-1	TRBJ1-1	-	CASSHITTEAFF	TGCGCCAGCAGCCATATTACCACTGAAGCTTTCTTT
TRBD2	TRBV5-1	TRBJ2-7	-	CASSFGYSGSGEQYF	TGCGCCAGCAGCTTTGGGTATAGCGGGAGTGGCGAGCAGTACTTC
TRBD2	TRBV14	TRBJ2-3	-	CASSPTGGLNTQYF	TGTGCCAGCAGCCCGACGGGGGGGCTTAATACGCAGTATTTT
TRBD1	TRBV4-1	TRBJ2-7	-	CASSQPTGEGNEQYF	TGCGCCAGCAGCCAACCGACAGGGGAAGGGAACGAGCAGTACTTC
TRBD2	TRBV7-2	TRBJ2-7	-	CASSLEASGGYEQYF	TGTGCCAGCAGCTTAGAAGCTAGCGGGGGATACGAGCAGTACTTC
TRBD2	TRBV20-1	TRBJ2-7	-	CSARLAGGPGLGEQYF	TGCAGTGCTAGACTTGCGGGAGGGCCAGGGTTGGGCGAGCAGTACTTC
TRBD2	TRBV5-1	TRBJ2-7	-	CASSMGLAGSSYEQYF	TGCGCCAGCAGCATGGGACTAGCGGGCTCCTCTTACGAGCAGTACTTC
-	TRBV5-8	TRBJ2-7	few	CASSSSQASIYEQYF	TGTGCCAGCAGCTCTTCTCAGGCGTCGATCTACGAGCAGTACTTC